Listed below are T cell receptor beta chains from one sample, sequenced in a study of T cells in Graves' hyperthyroidism and ophthalmopathy. TCRdb independently ran MiXCR on the multiplex PCR reads; one entry per CDR3 protein. The sample lists more than 300,000 distinct CDR3 sequences, roughly 17% seen once, with 30% to 40% in the top ten. Sample: blood. These receptors were collected from a woman aged 25 to 39 with Graves' hyperthyroidism that later progressed to Graves' ophthalmopathy. Both conserved end residues are part of each CDR3. The D gene is left open where the match is weak. Not all rows give a size; the values are once, few, many and, for expanded clones, a class.

v_gene: TRBV4-1; d_gene: .; abundance: few; j_gene: TRBJ1-3; CDR3nt: TGCGCCAGCAGCCAAGAAAGGGGATACCACTCTGGAAACACCATATATTTT; CDR3aa: CASSQERGYHSGNTIYF
v_gene: TRBV19; d_gene: TRBD1; abundance: many; j_gene: TRBJ2-3; CDR3nt: TGTGCCAGCGGAAGACAGGGCCGCACAGATACGCAGTATTTT; CDR3aa: CASGRQGRTDTQYF
v_gene: TRBV6-2/TRBV6-3; d_gene: TRBD2; abundance: many; j_gene: TRBJ2-1; CDR3nt: TGTGCCAGCAGTTACTCCGGGACTAGCGGGACCTACAATGAGCAGTTCTTC; CDR3aa: CASSYSGTSGTYNEQFF
v_gene: TRBV19; d_gene: TRBD1; abundance: many; j_gene: TRBJ1-2; CDR3nt: TGTGCCAGTAGTATGGACAGGAACTATGGCTACACCTTC; CDR3aa: CASSMDRNYGYTF
v_gene: TRBV6-2/TRBV6-3; d_gene: .; abundance: many; j_gene: TRBJ1-2; CDR3nt: TGTGCCAGCAGTCCCGGGACGGCGGCGAGCTACACCTTC; CDR3aa: CASSPGTAASYTF
v_gene: TRBV29-1; d_gene: .; abundance: .; j_gene: TRBJ1-3; CDR3nt: TGCAGCGTTGAAGACTCTGGAAACACCATATATTTT; CDR3aa: CSVEDSGNTIYF
v_gene: TRBV27; d_gene: .; abundance: many; j_gene: TRBJ2-7; CDR3nt: TGTGCCAGCAGTTTGAAAGTCGGAAGACAGGCGGCCTACGAGCAGTACTTC; CDR3aa: CASSLKVGRQAAYEQYF
v_gene: TRBV5-1; d_gene: .; abundance: few; j_gene: TRBJ2-5; CDR3nt: TGCGCCAGCAGCTTGCACCGCTCAACAGGGAAGGGAGAGACCCAGTACTTC; CDR3aa: CASSLHRSTGKGETQYF
v_gene: TRBV6-1; d_gene: TRBD2; abundance: .; j_gene: TRBJ2-5; CDR3nt: TGTGCCAGCAGTGTGACTAGCGGGAGAGAGGAGACCCAGTACTTC; CDR3aa: CASSVTSGREETQYF
v_gene: TRBV12-3/TRBV12-4; d_gene: .; abundance: many; j_gene: TRBJ2-5; CDR3nt: TGTGCCAGCAAATCAGAGAGGGGACGGGAGACCCAGTACTTC; CDR3aa: CASKSERGRETQYF
v_gene: TRBV11-2; d_gene: .; abundance: many; j_gene: TRBJ1-1; CDR3nt: TGTGCCAGCAGCTTAGGGGGAGTGAACACTGAAGCTTTCTTT; CDR3aa: CASSLGGVNTEAFF
v_gene: TRBV27; d_gene: TRBD1; abundance: many; j_gene: TRBJ1-2; CDR3nt: TGTGCCAGCAGTCCCGGGACAGGGGGGTCTGGCTATGGCTACACCTTC; CDR3aa: CASSPGTGGSGYGYTF
v_gene: TRBV28; d_gene: .; abundance: few; j_gene: TRBJ2-3; CDR3nt: TGTGCCAGCAGTTATGACAGGCGCCGCACAGATACGCAGTATTTT; CDR3aa: CASSYDRRRTDTQYF
v_gene: TRBV27; d_gene: TRBD1; abundance: many; j_gene: TRBJ2-7; CDR3nt: TGTGCCAGCAGTTCCAGGGGGCCGCTTACCTACGAGCAGTACTTC; CDR3aa: CASSSRGPLTYEQYF
v_gene: TRBV27; d_gene: .; abundance: .; j_gene: TRBJ2-1; CDR3nt: TGTGCCAGCAGTCCTGGGGCGGGCCCTAGCTCCTACAATGAGCAGTTCTTC; CDR3aa: CASSPGAGPSSYNEQFF
v_gene: TRBV12-3/TRBV12-4; d_gene: TRBD1; abundance: many; j_gene: TRBJ1-5; CDR3nt: TGTGCCAGCAGTTTAGGGACAGGGGGCGCGGGTCAGCCCCAGCATTTT; CDR3aa: CASSLGTGGAGQPQHF
v_gene: TRBV20-1; d_gene: .; abundance: .; j_gene: TRBJ1-2; CDR3nt: TGCAGTGCCTACCCCTGGGTGGATGGCTACACCTTC; CDR3aa: CSAYPWVDGYTF
v_gene: TRBV6-1; d_gene: .; abundance: many; j_gene: TRBJ1-2; CDR3nt: TGTGCCAGCGGAAGAAACGGACAGCTCTATGGCTACACCTTC; CDR3aa: CASGRNGQLYGYTF
v_gene: TRBV30; d_gene: .; abundance: .; j_gene: TRBJ2-3; CDR3nt: TGTGCCTGGAGGCCGTACACAGATACGCAGTATTTT; CDR3aa: CAWRPYTDTQYF
v_gene: TRBV5-1; d_gene: .; abundance: few; j_gene: TRBJ1-1; CDR3nt: TGCGCCAGCAGACTCAGGGTCGAAAACACTGAAGCTTTCTTT; CDR3aa: CASRLRVENTEAFF
v_gene: TRBV7-9; d_gene: .; abundance: .; j_gene: TRBJ2-1; CDR3nt: TGTGCCAGCAGCTTCAACCCAGTTGAGAGCTCCTACAATGAGCAGTTCTTC; CDR3aa: CASSFNPVESSYNEQFF
v_gene: TRBV20-1; d_gene: .; abundance: many; j_gene: TRBJ1-1; CDR3nt: TGCAGTGCTAGAGATTTCACCAGGGTAGAGGCTGAAGCTTTCTTT; CDR3aa: CSARDFTRVEAEAFF
v_gene: TRBV4-1; d_gene: TRBD1; abundance: .; j_gene: TRBJ2-2; CDR3nt: TGCGCCAGCAGCGAGGACAGGGGGTCTACCGGGGAGCTGTTTTTT; CDR3aa: CASSEDRGSTGELFF
v_gene: TRBV28; d_gene: .; abundance: many; j_gene: TRBJ2-2; CDR3nt: TGTGCCAGCAGTTTCGGTAACGGGGAGCTGTTTTTT; CDR3aa: CASSFGNGELFF
v_gene: TRBV3-1; d_gene: .; abundance: many; j_gene: TRBJ2-6; CDR3nt: TGTGCCAGCAGCCAAGCAGGCTCGGGGGCCAACGTCCTGACTTTC; CDR3aa: CASSQAGSGANVLTF
v_gene: TRBV28; d_gene: .; abundance: many; j_gene: TRBJ1-2; CDR3nt: TGTGCCAGCAGTTTAACGGGAGGGCTAGATGGCTACACCTTC; CDR3aa: CASSLTGGLDGYTF
v_gene: TRBV27; d_gene: TRBD1; abundance: many; j_gene: TRBJ2-3; CDR3nt: TGTGCCAGCAGTTCTCGGGACAGGGGGATAGATACGCAGTATTTT; CDR3aa: CASSSRDRGIDTQYF
v_gene: TRBV11-2; d_gene: .; abundance: many; j_gene: TRBJ2-3; CDR3nt: TGTGCCAGCAGCTCGTTAGAGAACACAGATACGCAGTATTTT; CDR3aa: CASSSLENTDTQYF
v_gene: TRBV18; d_gene: .; abundance: .; j_gene: TRBJ2-7; CDR3nt: TGTGCCAGCTCACCCCGACAGGAGATGGTACCCTACGAGCAGTACTTC; CDR3aa: CASSPRQEMVPYEQYF
v_gene: TRBV7-2; d_gene: TRBD1; abundance: .; j_gene: TRBJ1-2; CDR3nt: TGTGCCAGCAGCTTAGGGCAGGGGGCGAGAGGCTACACCTTC; CDR3aa: CASSLGQGARGYTF
v_gene: TRBV7-9; d_gene: .; abundance: .; j_gene: TRBJ1-2; CDR3nt: TGTGCCAGTAGCCTAGGAACTCTTAACTATGGCTACACCTTC; CDR3aa: CASSLGTLNYGYTF
v_gene: TRBV5-8; d_gene: TRBD1; abundance: many; j_gene: TRBJ2-5; CDR3nt: TGTGCCAGCAGCGGGGGACAGGGGGCCGGGGAGACCCAGTACTTC; CDR3aa: CASSGGQGAGETQYF
v_gene: TRBV20-1; d_gene: .; abundance: .; j_gene: TRBJ1-4; CDR3nt: TGCAGTGCTAGAGCTCCGGGATTTGATAATGAAAAACTGTTTTTT; CDR3aa: CSARAPGFDNEKLFF
v_gene: TRBV3-1; d_gene: .; abundance: many; j_gene: TRBJ2-7; CDR3nt: TGTGCCAGCAGCCAATCGGTGGAGCAGTACTTC; CDR3aa: CASSQSVEQYF
v_gene: TRBV12-3/TRBV12-4; d_gene: TRBD1; abundance: many; j_gene: TRBJ2-5; CDR3nt: TGTGCCAGCAGTTACAGGGGGCCCGAAGAGACCCAGTACTTC; CDR3aa: CASSYRGPEETQYF
v_gene: TRBV2; d_gene: .; abundance: few; j_gene: TRBJ2-1; CDR3nt: TGTGCCAGCAGTTTGGGAAGAGGTGGTGAGCAGTTCTTC; CDR3aa: CASSLGRGGEQFF
v_gene: TRBV20-1; d_gene: .; abundance: .; j_gene: TRBJ2-7; CDR3nt: TGCAGTGCGCGGGGGCTCCCTGGGGATTGGGCCTACGAGCAGTACTTC; CDR3aa: CSARGLPGDWAYEQYF
v_gene: TRBV11-2; d_gene: .; abundance: many; j_gene: TRBJ2-5; CDR3nt: TGTGCCAGCAGCTCCATGGAGACCCAGTACTTC; CDR3aa: CASSSMETQYF
v_gene: TRBV4-1; d_gene: .; abundance: .; j_gene: TRBJ2-3; CDR3nt: TGCGCCAGCAGCCCCGCTCCTAGCGAGGTTCACACAGATACGCAGTATTTT; CDR3aa: CASSPAPSEVHTDTQYF
v_gene: TRBV28; d_gene: TRBD1; abundance: .; j_gene: TRBJ2-1; CDR3nt: TGTGCCAGCAGACTACAGGGGAGCAATGAGCAGTTCTTC; CDR3aa: CASRLQGSNEQFF
v_gene: TRBV20-1; d_gene: .; abundance: many; j_gene: TRBJ1-1; CDR3nt: TGCAGTGCTGAGGATCGGGGAGCGGGGGATGAAGCTTTCTTT; CDR3aa: CSAEDRGAGDEAFF
v_gene: TRBV19; d_gene: TRBD1; abundance: .; j_gene: TRBJ2-3; CDR3nt: TGTGCCAGTGAAGACAGGGGGGGCACAGATACGCAGTATTTT; CDR3aa: CASEDRGGTDTQYF
v_gene: TRBV19; d_gene: .; abundance: many; j_gene: TRBJ1-3; CDR3nt: TGTGCCAGTACCCAAACAGGAGGATCGGGAAACACCATATATTTT; CDR3aa: CASTQTGGSGNTIYF
v_gene: TRBV19; d_gene: TRBD1; abundance: many; j_gene: TRBJ2-1; CDR3nt: TGTGCCAGTAGTAGAACGACAGGGGTATCTTACAATGAGCAGTTCTTC; CDR3aa: CASSRTTGVSYNEQFF
v_gene: TRBV14; d_gene: TRBD1; abundance: .; j_gene: TRBJ2-5; CDR3nt: TGTGCCAGCAGCCACCGCGGACAGGGCGACGAGACCCAGTACTTC; CDR3aa: CASSHRGQGDETQYF
v_gene: TRBV19; d_gene: .; abundance: few; j_gene: TRBJ1-4; CDR3nt: TGTGCCAGTAGTATAGGCGGGCACGATCTACTGTTTTTT; CDR3aa: CASSIGGHDLLFF
v_gene: TRBV6-1; d_gene: TRBD1; abundance: .; j_gene: TRBJ2-7; CDR3nt: TGTGCCAGCAGTCGGACAGGGCGCGAGCAGTACTTC; CDR3aa: CASSRTGREQYF
v_gene: TRBV24-1; d_gene: TRBD2; abundance: .; j_gene: TRBJ2-1; CDR3nt: TGTGCCACCAGTGATTTGCCTAGCGGGGGCTTCCAGTCCTACAATGAGCAGTTCTTC; CDR3aa: CATSDLPSGGFQSYNEQFF
v_gene: TRBV9; d_gene: .; abundance: few; j_gene: TRBJ2-3; CDR3nt: TGTGCCAGCAGCGTAGGAGCAGGGAACACAGATACGCAGTATTTT; CDR3aa: CASSVGAGNTDTQYF
v_gene: TRBV15; d_gene: .; abundance: .; j_gene: TRBJ2-3; CDR3nt: TGTGCCACCAGCAGGACGGATCGGACAGATACGCAGTATTTT; CDR3aa: CATSRTDRTDTQYF
v_gene: TRBV27; d_gene: TRBD1; abundance: many; j_gene: TRBJ1-6; CDR3nt: TGTGCCAGCAGTTTTACAGGGGGCACATTTTCACCCCTCCACTTT; CDR3aa: CASSFTGGTFSPLHF
v_gene: TRBV27; d_gene: .; abundance: few; j_gene: TRBJ2-3; CDR3nt: TGTGCCAGCAGTTTATTGGCCACAGATACGCAGTATTTT; CDR3aa: CASSLLATDTQYF
v_gene: TRBV5-1; d_gene: .; abundance: many; j_gene: TRBJ2-7; CDR3nt: TGCGCCAGCAGCCCGGGATCAGGTGGCTACGAGCAGTACTTC; CDR3aa: CASSPGSGGYEQYF
v_gene: TRBV30; d_gene: TRBD1; abundance: many; j_gene: TRBJ1-5; CDR3nt: TGTGCCTGGAGTGAGACCGGGACAGGGAATCAGCCCCAGCATTTT; CDR3aa: CAWSETGTGNQPQHF
v_gene: TRBV12-3/TRBV12-4; d_gene: .; abundance: many; j_gene: TRBJ2-3; CDR3nt: TGTGCCAGCAGCTTACCCCCGGGGACAGATACGCAGTATTTT; CDR3aa: CASSLPPGTDTQYF
v_gene: TRBV11-3; d_gene: .; abundance: .; j_gene: TRBJ2-7; CDR3nt: TGTGCCAGCAGCTTAGGGGGGGAAATCTACGAGCAGTACTTC; CDR3aa: CASSLGGEIYEQYF
v_gene: TRBV20-1; d_gene: TRBD2; abundance: many; j_gene: TRBJ2-1; CDR3nt: TGCAGTGCTAGCGTGGGACTAGCGGGAGACGAGCAGTTCTTC; CDR3aa: CSASVGLAGDEQFF